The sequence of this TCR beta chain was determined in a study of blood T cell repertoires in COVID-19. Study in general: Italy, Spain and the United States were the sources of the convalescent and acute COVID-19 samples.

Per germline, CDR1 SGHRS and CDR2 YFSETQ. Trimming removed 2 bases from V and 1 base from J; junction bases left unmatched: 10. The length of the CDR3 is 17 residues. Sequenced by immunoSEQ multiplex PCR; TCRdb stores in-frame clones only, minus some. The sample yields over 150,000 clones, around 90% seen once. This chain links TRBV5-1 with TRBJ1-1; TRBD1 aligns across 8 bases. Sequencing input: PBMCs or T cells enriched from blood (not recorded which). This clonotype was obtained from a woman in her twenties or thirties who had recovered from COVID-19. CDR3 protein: CASSLYGPTGENTEAFF. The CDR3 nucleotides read TGCGCCAGCAGCTTATACGGGCCGACAGGGGAGAACACTGAAGCTTTCTTT.